Below, 10 T cell receptor beta chains from the same sample are listed, as sequenced in a study of T cells in Graves' hyperthyroidism and ophthalmopathy. The CDR3 regions of TCR beta were amplified from RNA transcripts. Initially, a first-round RT-PCR of the TCR CDR3 employed the HTBI primer set. TCRdb fed the multiplex PCR reads into MiXCR, producing one record per CDR3 protein. The sample holds around 700,000 distinct CDR3 sequences, roughly a sixth seen once. The sample consisted of blood. Receptors originate from a woman aged 45 to 65 with Graves' hyperthyroidism that later progressed to Graves' ophthalmopathy.

This clonotype was counted only a few times. The chain is built from TRBV2 and TRBJ1-2; TRBD1 is a possible D gene (6 bases). Germline V CDR1 and CDR2: SNHLY, FYNNEI. The V and J ends lost 8 bases and 4 bases respectively, with 17 bases between them. The CDR3 length is 14 residues. The chain's CDR3 is CASVRDTEIYGYTF. The CDR3 region has the DNA TGTGCCAGCGTAAGGGACACAGAGATCTATGGCTACACCTTC.

The table lists this clonotype with a few counts. Written as DNA, the CDR3 is TGCAGTGCTAGTGGATGGGGGCCTAATGAAAAACTGTTTTTT. It is translated as CSASGWGPNEKLFF. The chain has TRBV20-1 and TRBJ1-4, with a tentative D call TRBD1 (6 bases). This CDR3 is 14 amino acids long. V was trimmed by 3 bases and J by 3 bases, leaving 11 bases between them. CDR1 is DFQATT and CDR2 is SNEGSKA in the germline V gene (reference sequence).

V gene TRBV20-1 combines with J gene TRBJ2-3; D is possibly TRBD2 (5 bases). The CDR3 covers 16 residues. V gave up 1 base and J gave up 2 bases, with 16 bases separating them. Germline V gene data show CDR1 as DFQATT and CDR2 as SNEGSKA (reference sequence). The chain's CDR3 is CSARADPGWYTDTQYF. CDR3 coding DNA: TGCAGTGCTAGAGCTGACCCGGGATGGTACACAGATACGCAGTATTTT.

As for this clonotype: A read error may be the cause here, since a much bigger clone is one base away. J is TRBJ1-6 and V is TRBV27, with 8 bases fitting TRBD1. The CDR3 sequence is 14 residues long. CDR1 MNHEY and CDR2 SMNVEV come from the germline V gene (reference sequence). Trimming took 5 bases from V and 9 from J; bases not matched to a gene: 6. This CDR3 reads CASSGTGLFSPLHF. The DNA of the CDR3 is TGTGCCAGCAGTGGGACAGGCCTTTTTTCACCCCTCCACTTT.

J is TRBJ2-4 and V is TRBV19; tentatively, D is TRBD1 or TRBD2 (5 bases each). CDR3 length: 18 residues. The V gene's germline CDR1 is LNHDA and CDR2 SQIVND (reference sequence). Trimming removed 3 bases from V and 2 bases from J, with 20 bases in between. CDR3 amino acids: CASSMGGDAGLTKNIQYF. The CDR3 DNA reads as TGTGCCAGTAGTATGGGTGGGGACGCCGGATTGACCAAAAACATTCAGTACTTC. Looking up the rest from reference TRBV19 and TRBJ2-4 gives the full variable domain: DGGITQSPKYLFRKEGQNVTLSCEQNLNHDAMYWYRQDPGQGLRLIYYSQIVNDFQKGDIAEGYSVSREKKESFPLTVTSAQKNPTAFYLCASSMGGDAGLTKNIQYFGAGTRLSVL.

The V and J genes are TRBV29-1 and TRBJ1-1; TRBD1 matches at 10 bases. The ends lost 4 bases at V and 4 bases at J; junction bases unmatched: 6. The V gene's germline CDR1 is SQVTM and CDR2 ANQGSEA. There are 14 residues in the CDR3. CDR3 sequence: CSVAPTGGSTEAFF. CDR3 nucleotide sequence: TGCAGCGTTGCCCCGACAGGGGGCAGCACTGAAGCTTTCTTT.

This clonotype appeared many times. V usage is TRBV28 and J usage is TRBJ1-5; possible D gene TRBD1, 6 bases. Germline V CDR1 and CDR2: MDHEN, SYDVKM. The CDR3 length is 14 residues. Trimming took 5 bases from V and 7 from J, leaving 15 bases between them. The CDR3 spells CASSATGTWQPQHF. The CDR3 nucleotides are TGTGCCAGCAGTGCAACAGGGACATGGCAGCCCCAGCATTTT.

Only a few counts were recorded for this clonotype. The chain links TRBV6-6 to TRBJ1-5; D gene unclear. There are 14 residues in the CDR3. Germline CDR1 and CDR2: MNHNY and SVGAGI (reference sequence). V was shortened by 0 bases and J by 8 bases, with 11 bases between the two germline ends. The CDR3 loop reads CASSYSTYSKPQHF. DNA for the CDR3: TGTGCCAGCAGTTACTCGACTTATTCCAAGCCCCAGCATTTT.

This clonotype showed up just a few times. V is TRBV5-4 and J is TRBJ2-1, with TRBD1 identical over 9 bases. V shed 4 bases, J shed 4 bases, and the junction held 9 bases outside the gene matches. Germline CDR1 is SGHNT and CDR2 is YYREEE (reference sequence). The CDR3 has 16 residues. The CDR3 bases are TGTGCCAGCAGCCCAGACCGGGACAGGGTTTACAATGAGCAGTTCTTC. Protein: CASSPDRDRVYNEQFF.

This clonotype was picked up many times. CDR3 region: CASSFLAGEFSYEQYF. The CDR3 DNA is TGTGCCAGCAGCTTCTTAGCGGGGGAATTTTCCTACGAGCAGTACTTC. The chain links TRBV11-2 to TRBJ2-7; 9 nucleotides line up with TRBD2. The V gene end was trimmed by 3 bases and the J gene end by 1 base; junction bases not matched to a gene: 7. There are 16 residues in the CDR3. Germline CDR1 reads SGHAT; CDR2 reads FQNNGV.